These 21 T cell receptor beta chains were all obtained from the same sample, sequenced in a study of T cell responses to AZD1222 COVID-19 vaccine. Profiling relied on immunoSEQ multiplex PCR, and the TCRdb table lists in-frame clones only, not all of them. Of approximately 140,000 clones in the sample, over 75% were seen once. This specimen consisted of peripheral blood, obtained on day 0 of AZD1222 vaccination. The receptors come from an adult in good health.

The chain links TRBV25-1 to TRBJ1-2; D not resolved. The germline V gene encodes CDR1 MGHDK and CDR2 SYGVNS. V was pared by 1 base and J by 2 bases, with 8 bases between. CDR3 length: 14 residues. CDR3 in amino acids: CASSEFGANYGYTF. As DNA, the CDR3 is TGTGCCAGCAGTGAATTTGGAGCCAACTATGGCTACACCTTC.

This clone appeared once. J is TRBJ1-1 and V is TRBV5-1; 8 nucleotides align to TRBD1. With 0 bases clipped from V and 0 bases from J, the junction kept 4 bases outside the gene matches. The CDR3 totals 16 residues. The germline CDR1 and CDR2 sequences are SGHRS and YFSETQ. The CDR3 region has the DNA TGCGCCAGCAGCTTGGCCGACAGGGGTGTGAACACTGAAGCTTTCTTT. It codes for CASSLADRGVNTEAFF.

The CDR3 DNA reads TGTGCCAGTAGTATGAAGGAGGGCTACACCTTC. It specifies CASSMKEGYTF. The chain has TRBV19 and TRBJ1-2; D remains unclear. V lost 3 bases, J lost 8 bases, and 7 bases lay in between. The CDR3 loop spans 11 amino acids. The germline gives CDR1 LNHDA, CDR2 SQIVND (reference sequence).

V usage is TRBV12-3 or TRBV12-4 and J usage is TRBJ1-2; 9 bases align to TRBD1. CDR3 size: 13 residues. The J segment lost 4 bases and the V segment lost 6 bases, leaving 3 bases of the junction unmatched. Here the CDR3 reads CASSGTGIYGYTF. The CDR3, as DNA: TGTGCCAGCAGCGGGACAGGGATCTATGGCTACACCTTC.

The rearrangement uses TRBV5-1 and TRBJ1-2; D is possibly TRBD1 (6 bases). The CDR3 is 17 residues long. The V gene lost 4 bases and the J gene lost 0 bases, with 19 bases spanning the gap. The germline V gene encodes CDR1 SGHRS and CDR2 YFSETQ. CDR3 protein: CASSAAGAPSSNYGYTF. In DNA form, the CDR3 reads TGCGCCAGCAGCGCGGCAGGGGCGCCGTCTTCTAACTATGGCTACACCTTC. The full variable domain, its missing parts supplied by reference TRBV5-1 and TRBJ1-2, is KAGVTQTPRYLIKTRGQQVTLSCSPISGHRSVSWYQQTPGQGLQFLFEYFSETQRNKGNFPGRFSGRQFSNSRSEMNVSTLELGDSALYLCASSAAGAPSSNYGYTFGSGTRLTVV.

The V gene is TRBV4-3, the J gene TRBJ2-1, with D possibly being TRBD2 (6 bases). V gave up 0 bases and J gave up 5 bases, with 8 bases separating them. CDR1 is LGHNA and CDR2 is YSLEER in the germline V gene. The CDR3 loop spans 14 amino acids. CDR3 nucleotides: TGCGCCAGCAGCCAAGAAGTAGCGGACAATGAGCAGTTCTTC. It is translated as CASSQEVADNEQFF.

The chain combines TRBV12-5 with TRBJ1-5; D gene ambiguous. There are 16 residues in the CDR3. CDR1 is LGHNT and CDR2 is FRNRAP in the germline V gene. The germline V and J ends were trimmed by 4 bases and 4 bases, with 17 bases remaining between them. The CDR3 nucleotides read TGTGCTAGTGGTTCGCAGGTAAGGGCTTTTAATCAGCCCCAGCATTTT. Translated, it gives CASGSQVRAFNQPQHF.

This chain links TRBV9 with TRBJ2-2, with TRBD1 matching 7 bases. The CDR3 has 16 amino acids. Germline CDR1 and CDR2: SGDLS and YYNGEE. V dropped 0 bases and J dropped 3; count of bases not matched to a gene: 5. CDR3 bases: TGTGCCAGCAGCGTAGAGGCAGGGGGATACACCGGGGAGCTGTTTTTT. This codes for CASSVEAGGYTGELFF.

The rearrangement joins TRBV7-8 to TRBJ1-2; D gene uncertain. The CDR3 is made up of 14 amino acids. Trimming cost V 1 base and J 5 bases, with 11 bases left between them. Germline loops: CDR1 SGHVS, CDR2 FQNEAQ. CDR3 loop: CASSLDTVPYGYTF. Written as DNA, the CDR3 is TGTGCCAGCAGCTTAGACACGGTCCCTTATGGCTACACCTTC. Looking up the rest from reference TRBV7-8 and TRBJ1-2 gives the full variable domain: GAGVSQSPRYKVAKRGQDVALRCDPISGHVSLFWYQQALGQGPEFLTYFQNEAQLDKSGLPSDRFFAERPEGSVSTLKIQRTQQEDSAVYLCASSLDTVPYGYTFGSGTRLTVV.

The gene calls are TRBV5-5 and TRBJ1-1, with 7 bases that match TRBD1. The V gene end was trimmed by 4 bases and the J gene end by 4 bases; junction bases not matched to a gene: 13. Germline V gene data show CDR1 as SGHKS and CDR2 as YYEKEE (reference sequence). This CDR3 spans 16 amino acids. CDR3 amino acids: CASSTSQQGPITEAFF. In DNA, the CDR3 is TGTGCCAGCAGCACATCACAACAGGGGCCGATCACTGAAGCTTTCTTT.

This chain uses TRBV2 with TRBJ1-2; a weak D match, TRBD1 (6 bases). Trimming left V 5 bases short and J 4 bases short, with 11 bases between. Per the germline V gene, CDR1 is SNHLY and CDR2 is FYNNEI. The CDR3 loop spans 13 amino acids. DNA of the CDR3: TGTGCCAGCAGTTTAGTGACAGGCTATGGCTACACCTTC. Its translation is CASSLVTGYGYTF. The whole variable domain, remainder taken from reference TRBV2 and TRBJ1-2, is EPEVTQTPSHQVTQMGQEVILRCVPISNHLYFYWYRQILGQKVEFLVSFYNNEISEKSEIFDDQFSVERPDGSNFTLKIRSTKLEDSAMYFCASSLVTGYGYTFGSGTRLTVV.

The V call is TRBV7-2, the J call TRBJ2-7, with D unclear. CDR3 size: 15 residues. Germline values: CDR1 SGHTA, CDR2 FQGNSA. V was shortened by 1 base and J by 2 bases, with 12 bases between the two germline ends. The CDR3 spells CASSLDPDGPYEQYF. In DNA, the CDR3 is TGTGCCAGCAGCTTAGACCCGGACGGACCCTACGAGCAGTACTTC.

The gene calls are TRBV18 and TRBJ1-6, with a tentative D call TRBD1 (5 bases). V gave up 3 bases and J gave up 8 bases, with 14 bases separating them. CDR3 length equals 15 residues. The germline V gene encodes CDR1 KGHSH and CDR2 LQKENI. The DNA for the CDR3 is TGTGCCAGCTCACCTCGGCAGGGTGTTGATTCACCCCTCCACTTT. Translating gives CASSPRQGVDSPLHF. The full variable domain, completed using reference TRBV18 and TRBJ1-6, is NAGVMQNPRHLVRRRGQEARLRCSPMKGHSHVYWYRQLPEEGLKFMVYLQKENIIDESGMPKERFSAEFPKEGPSILRIQQVVRGDSAAYFCASSPRQGVDSPLHFGNGTRLTVT.

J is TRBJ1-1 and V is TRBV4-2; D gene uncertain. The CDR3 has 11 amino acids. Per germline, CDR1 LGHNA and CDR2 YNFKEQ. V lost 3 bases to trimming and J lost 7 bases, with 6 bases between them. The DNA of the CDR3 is TGTGCCAGCAGCCATGGGGATGAAGCTTTCTTT. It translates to CASSHGDEAFF.

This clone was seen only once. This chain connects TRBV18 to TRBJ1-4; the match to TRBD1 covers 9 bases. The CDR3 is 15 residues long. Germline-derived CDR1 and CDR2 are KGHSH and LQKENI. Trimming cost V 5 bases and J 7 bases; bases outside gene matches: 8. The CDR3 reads CASSTTGTGSEKLFF. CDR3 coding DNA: TGTGCCAGCTCAACAACCGGGACAGGGTCTGAAAAACTGTTTTTT.

CDR3 bases: TGTGCCACCAGTGGTGGTAGCGTCAGGAGCCATGAGCAGTTCTTC. This codes for CATSGGSVRSHEQFF. The chain is built from TRBV24-1 and TRBJ2-1; D is possibly TRBD2 (5 bases). Deletions cut 5 bases from V and 8 bases from J, with 18 bases between. This CDR3 spans 15 amino acids. Germline assignment: CDR1 KGHDR and CDR2 SFDVKD.

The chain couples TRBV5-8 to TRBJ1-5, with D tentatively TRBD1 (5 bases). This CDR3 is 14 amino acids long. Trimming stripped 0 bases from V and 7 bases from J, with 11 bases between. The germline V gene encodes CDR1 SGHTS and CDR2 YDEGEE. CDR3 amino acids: CASSLGRVEQPQHF. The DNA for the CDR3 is TGTGCCAGCAGCTTGGGCAGGGTAGAACAGCCCCAGCATTTT.

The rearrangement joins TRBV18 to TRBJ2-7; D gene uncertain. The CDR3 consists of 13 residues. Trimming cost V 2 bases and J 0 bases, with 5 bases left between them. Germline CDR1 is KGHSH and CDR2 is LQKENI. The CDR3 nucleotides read TGTGCCAGCTCACCATGGAGCTCCTACGAGCAGTACTTC. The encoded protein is CASSPWSSYEQYF.

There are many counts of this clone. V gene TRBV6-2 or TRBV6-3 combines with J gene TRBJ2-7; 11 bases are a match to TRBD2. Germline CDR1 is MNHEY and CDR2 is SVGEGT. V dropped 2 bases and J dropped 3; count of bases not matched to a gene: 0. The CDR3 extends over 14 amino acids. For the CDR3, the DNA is TGTGCCAGCAGTTACGGGACTAGCGGCTACGAGCAGTACTTC. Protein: CASSYGTSGYEQYF.

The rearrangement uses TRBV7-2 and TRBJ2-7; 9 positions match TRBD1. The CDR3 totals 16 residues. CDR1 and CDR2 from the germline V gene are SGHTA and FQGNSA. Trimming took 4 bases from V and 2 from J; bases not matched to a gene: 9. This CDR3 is CASSSHSQGAAYEQYF. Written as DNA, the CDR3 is TGTGCCAGCAGCTCCCACTCACAGGGGGCTGCCTACGAGCAGTACTTC. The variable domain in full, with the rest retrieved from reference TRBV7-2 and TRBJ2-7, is GAGVSQSPSNKVTEKGKDVELRCDPISGHTALYWYRQSLGQGLEFLIYFQGNSAPDKSGLPSDRFSAERTGGSVSTLTIQRTQQEDSAVYLCASSSHSQGAAYEQYFGPGTRLTVT.

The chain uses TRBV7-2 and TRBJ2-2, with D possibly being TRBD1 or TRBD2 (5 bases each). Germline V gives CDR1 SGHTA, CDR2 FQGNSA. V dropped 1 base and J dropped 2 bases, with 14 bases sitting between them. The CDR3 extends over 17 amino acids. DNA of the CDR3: TGTGCCAGCAGCTTAGGCTCGGGGCGGGTCAACACCGGGGAGCTGTTTTTT. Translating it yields CASSLGSGRVNTGELFF.